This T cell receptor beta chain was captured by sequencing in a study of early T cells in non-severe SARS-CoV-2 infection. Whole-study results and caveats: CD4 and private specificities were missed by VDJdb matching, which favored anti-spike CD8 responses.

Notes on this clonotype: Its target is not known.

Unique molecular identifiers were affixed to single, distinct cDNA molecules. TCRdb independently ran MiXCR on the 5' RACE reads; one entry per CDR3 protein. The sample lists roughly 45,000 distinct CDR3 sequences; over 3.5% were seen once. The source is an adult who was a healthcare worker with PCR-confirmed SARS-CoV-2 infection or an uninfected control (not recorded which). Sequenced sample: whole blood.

CDR3 bases: TGTGCCAGCAGCCAATCAATTAGCGGGGGAGCTACAGATACGCAGTATTTT. Translation: CASSQSISGGATDTQYF. The rearrangement joins TRBV7-3 to TRBJ2-3, with 9 positions matching TRBD2. This CDR3 region has 17 residues. Germline V gene sequence: CDR1 SGHTA, CDR2 FQGTGA. With V trimmed by 5 bases and J by 3 bases, 12 bases remained unmatched.